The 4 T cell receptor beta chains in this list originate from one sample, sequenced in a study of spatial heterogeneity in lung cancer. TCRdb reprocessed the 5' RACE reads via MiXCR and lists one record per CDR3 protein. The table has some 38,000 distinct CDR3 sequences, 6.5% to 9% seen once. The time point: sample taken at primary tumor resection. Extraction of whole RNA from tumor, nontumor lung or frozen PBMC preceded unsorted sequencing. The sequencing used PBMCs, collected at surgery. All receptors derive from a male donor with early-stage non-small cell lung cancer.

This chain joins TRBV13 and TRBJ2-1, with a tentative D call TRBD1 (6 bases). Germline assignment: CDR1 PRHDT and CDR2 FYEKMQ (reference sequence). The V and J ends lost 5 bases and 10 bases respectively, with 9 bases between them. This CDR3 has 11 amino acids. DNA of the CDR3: TGTGCCAGCAGCCCCGGACAGGAGCAGTTCTTC. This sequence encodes CASSPGQEQFF.

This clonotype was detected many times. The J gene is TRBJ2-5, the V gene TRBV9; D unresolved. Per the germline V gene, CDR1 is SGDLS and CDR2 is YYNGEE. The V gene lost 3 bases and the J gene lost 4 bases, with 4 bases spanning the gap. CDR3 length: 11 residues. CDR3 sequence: CASSDLETQYF. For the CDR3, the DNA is TGTGCCAGCAGCGATTTAGAGACCCAGTACTTC. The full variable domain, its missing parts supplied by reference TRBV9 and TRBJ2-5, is DSGVTQTPKHLITATGQRVTLRCSPRSGDLSVYWYQQSLDQGLQFLIQYYNGEERAKGNILERFSAQQFPDLHSELNLSSLELGDSALYFCASSDLETQYFGPGTRLLVL.

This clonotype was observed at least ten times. The CDR3 region has the DNA TGTGCCAGCAGCCAGACGACAGGGACAGATACGCAGTATTTT. Its translation: CASSQTTGTDTQYF. The genes are TRBV7-8 and TRBJ2-3; 7 bases fit TRBD1. The CDR3 loop spans 14 amino acids. Trimming took 5 bases from V and 3 from J; bases not matched to a gene: 5. Germline CDR1 reads SGHVS; CDR2 reads FQNEAQ.

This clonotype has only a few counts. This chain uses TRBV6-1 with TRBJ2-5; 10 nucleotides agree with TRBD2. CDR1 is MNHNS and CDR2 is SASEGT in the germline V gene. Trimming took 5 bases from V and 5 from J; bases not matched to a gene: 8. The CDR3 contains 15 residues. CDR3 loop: CASSSQRGGLETQYF. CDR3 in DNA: TGTGCCAGCAGTTCCCAGCGGGGGGGCCTTGAGACCCAGTACTTC.